A selection of T cell receptor beta chains follows, all from one sample in a study of T cells expressing NK-cell markers. Following a re-call of the 5' RACE reads, TCRdb has one entry per CDR3 protein and lacks DNA. The sample has 550,000 to 600,000 distinct CDR3 sequences; the top ten hold 3% to 4.5%. Sequenced: blood T cells: a sorted CD56 or NKG2C T cell subset, CD4+ or CD8+ T cells, or bulk PBMC T cells (not recorded which). Receptors originate from a young man in good health. The CDR3 runs from the conserved cysteine through the conserved F or W.

TRBJ2-1 TRBV27 CASSWGSSNEQFF
TRBJ1-5 TRBV19 CASSLSPMQPQHF
TRBJ2-3 TRBV12-3/TRBV12-4 CASSSVVEADTQYF
TRBJ2-3 TRBV2 CASSEAAPQGDTQYF
TRBJ2-6 TRBV11-1 CASSYGTSGSSGANVLTF
TRBJ1-2 TRBV4-3 CASSQFRGLANYGYTF
TRBJ2-5 TRBV12-3/TRBV12-4 CASSPTGHMQETQYF
TRBJ2-3 TRBV11-2 CASIAGPGGRHTDTQYF
TRBJ2-1 TRBV29-1 CSVTVGPLFCEQFF
TRBJ2-7 TRBV12-3/TRBV12-4 CASRRQVSEQYF
TRBJ2-7 TRBV28 CASSAPYEQYF
TRBJ1-3 TRBV12-3/TRBV12-4 CASSSGAGNTIYF
TRBJ2-5 TRBV12-3/TRBV12-4 CASSPRGGTKTQYF
TRBJ2-1 TRBV30 CAWSPVGLDSYNEQFF
TRBJ1-5 TRBV24-1 CATSGDRFSNQPQHF
TRBJ2-1 TRBV5-1 CASRDQGNNEQFF
TRBJ2-2 TRBV5-1 CASSPTGTGGTTGELFF
TRBJ1-5 TRBV4-2 CASSHDRGKDDNQPQHF
TRBJ2-1 TRBV6-5 CASSSVAGGRNEQFF